Below are 20 T cell receptor beta chains sequenced from a single sample in a study of CD8 T cells in ankylosing spondylitis. Whole-study findings and limits: Roughly 8 highly homologous variants made up a TCR beta motif that seemed to typify ankylosing spondylitis blood.

No cognate antigen is known for these TCRs. TCRdb re-derived calls from the 5' RACE reads in MiXCR, one entry per CDR3 protein. Among roughly 400,000 distinct CDR3 sequences listed, approximately 20% were seen once. Source material: blood, either unsorted or a sorted T cell fraction (not recorded which). The receptor set was obtained from a male donor with ankylosing spondylitis.

This clonotype has just a few counts. The CDR3 DNA follows: TGTGCCAGCAGTGAATTAGGACAGGCGAACACCGGGGAGCTGTTTTTT. It codes for CASSELGQANTGELFF. V and J are TRBV25-1 and TRBJ2-2; 7 bases agree with TRBD1. Germline loops: CDR1 MGHDK, CDR2 SYGVNS. J was trimmed by 0 bases and V by 1 base; bases with no gene match: 2. The CDR3 spans 16 residues.

The gene calls are TRBV6-6 and TRBJ2-5; D ambiguous. The V end was cut by 2 bases, the J end by 14 bases, with 9 bases between. CDR3 length: 10 amino acids. Germline V gives CDR1 MNHNY, CDR2 SVGAGI (reference sequence). The CDR3 sequence: CASSYRGHYF. The CDR3 DNA sequence: TGTGCCAGCAGTTACCGAGGCCACTACTTC.

This clonotype was counted a few times. The chain carries TRBV21-1 and TRBJ2-2. TRBV21-1 is labeled a pseudogene. This CDR3 is 15 amino acids long. The CDR3 is CASSSKRNLRGELFF. The CDR3 DNA is TGTGCCAGCAGCTCAAAGCGGAACTTAAGGGGGGAGCTGTTTTTT.

The genes are TRBV18 and TRBJ1-5, with D possibly matching TRBD1 (5 bases). The CDR3 loop spans 15 amino acids. CDR1 and CDR2 (germline): KGHSH, LQKENI. Trimming took 6 bases from V and 7 from J, leaving 19 bases between them. CDR3 sequence reads: CASSPPPGSGQPQHF. As DNA, the CDR3 is TGTGCCAGCTCCCCGCCACCAGGGTCAGGGCAGCCCCAGCATTTT.

The rearrangement joins TRBV29-1 to TRBJ2-2; possibly TRBD1 or TRBD2 for D (5 bases each). The CDR3 has 14 residues. Germline V gene data show CDR1 as SQVTM and CDR2 as ANQGSEA. The CDR3 loop reads CGGRSPTNTGELFF. The CDR3 DNA reads as TGCGGGGGTCGGAGCCCTACGAACACCGGGGAGCTGTTTTTT.

V is TRBV12-3 or TRBV12-4 and J is TRBJ1-6; D is undetermined. The CDR3 consists of 14 residues. V was trimmed by 3 bases and J by 8 bases, leaving 11 bases between them. The CDR3 sequence is CASSLDDGDSPLHF. The CDR3 bases are TGTGCCAGCAGTTTGGACGACGGGGATTCACCCCTCCACTTT.

This clonotype was observed a few times. The chain is built from TRBV14 and TRBJ2-7; 7 bases agree with TRBD2. CDR1 is SGHDN, CDR2 FVKESK, per germline. The V gene end was trimmed by 0 bases and the J gene end by 3 bases; junction bases not matched to a gene: 8. The CDR3 loop spans 16 amino acids. For the CDR3, the DNA is TGTGCCAGCAGCCAAGATCTCCTAGCGGCCTTCTACGAGCAGTACTTC. This encodes CASSQDLLAAFYEQYF.

At least ten counts were recorded for this clonotype. This chain connects TRBV20-1 to TRBJ1-4, with 8 bases that match TRBD1. CDR1 is DFQATT and CDR2 is SNEGSKA in the germline V gene (reference sequence). V lost 1 base and J lost 6; bases outside the gene matches: 4. The CDR3 loop spans 14 amino acids. Written as DNA, the CDR3 is TGCAGTGCTAGAGCCCCAGGGGGCTATGAAAAACTGTTTTTT. Protein: CSARAPGGYEKLFF.

The V gene is TRBV12-3 or TRBV12-4, the J gene TRBJ2-1; D possibly corresponds to TRBD2 (6 bases). With 2 bases removed from V and 9 bases from J, the gap between germline ends came to 11 bases. The CDR3 runs to 13 residues. The CDR3 region is CASSLTGVGEQFF. In DNA, the CDR3 is TGTGCCAGCAGTTTAACGGGGGTGGGTGAGCAGTTCTTC.

The rearrangement joins TRBV4-1 to TRBJ2-1; D gene uncertain. V was shortened by 2 bases and J by 2 bases, with 13 bases between the two germline ends. This CDR3 is built from 16 residues. Germline V lookup: CDR1 MGHRA, CDR2 YSYEKL. CDR3 DNA: TGCGCCAGCAGCCAACGGCCCTACGGCCCCTACAATGAGCAGTTCTTC. Protein sequence: CASSQRPYGPYNEQFF.

This clonotype was observed many times. The chain carries TRBV29-1 and TRBJ2-7, with D hard to call. This CDR3 contains 13 residues. Trimming stripped 4 bases from V and 2 bases from J, with 12 bases between. Germline-derived CDR1 and CDR2 are SQVTM and ANQGSEA. The CDR3 spells CSVVPPQTYEQYF. The CDR3 DNA reads TGCAGCGTTGTGCCCCCCCAAACCTACGAGCAGTACTTC.

The rearrangement links TRBV12-5 to TRBJ2-3; the D is unclear. V was clipped by 2 bases and J by 7 bases, with 4 bases between them. The germline V gene encodes CDR1 LGHNT and CDR2 FRNRAP. The CDR3 totals 11 residues. The CDR3 protein is CASGLSNTQYF. CDR3 bases: TGTGCTAGTGGTTTGTCAAATACGCAGTATTTT.

This chain joins TRBV4-3 and TRBJ2-3, with a weak D call TRBD1 (5 bases). With 0 bases removed from V and 0 bases from J, the gap between germline ends came to 10 bases. Germline CDR1 LGHNA, CDR2 YSLEER. The CDR3 loop spans 16 amino acids. CDR3: CASSQDVGQSTDTQYF. The CDR3 bases are TGCGCCAGCAGCCAAGACGTGGGGCAAAGCACAGATACGCAGTATTTT.

This clonotype appeared a single time. The chain combines TRBV11-2 with TRBJ2-6; 11 bases fit TRBD1. The CDR3 has 18 residues. Looked up from germline, CDR1 is SGHAT and CDR2 is FQNNGV. With 4 bases clipped from V and 1 base from J, the junction kept 6 bases outside the gene matches. CDR3 residues: CASSSPGTGGSGANVLTF. CDR3 DNA: TGTGCCAGCAGCTCTCCCGGGACAGGGGGATCTGGGGCCAACGTCCTGACTTTC.

The sample holds a few counts of this clonotype. This sequence joins TRBV20-1 and TRBJ2-5; TRBD1 is a possible D gene (5 bases). Germline V gene sequence: CDR1 DFQATT, CDR2 SNEGSKA (reference sequence). The germline V and J ends were trimmed by 2 bases and 4 bases, with 8 bases remaining between them. The CDR3 covers 12 residues. The CDR3 sequence: CSARQGGETQYF. DNA for the CDR3: TGCAGTGCTAGACAGGGTGGAGAGACCCAGTACTTC.

The chain employs TRBV20-1 and TRBJ1-1; TRBD1 is a possible D gene (5 bases). Between the trimmed V and J ends, which lost 4 bases and 4 bases, there was a span of 10 bases. Germline CDR1 and CDR2: DFQATT and SNEGSKA (reference sequence). CDR3 size: 12 residues. The CDR3, as DNA: TGCAGTGCTACCCGCAGGGTCACTGAAGCTTTCTTT. It specifies CSATRRVTEAFF.

The chain links TRBV7-2 to TRBJ2-3; 11 bases are a match to TRBD2. Looked up from germline, CDR1 is SGHTA and CDR2 is FQGNSA. Germline trimming cut 5 bases from V and 3 bases from J; bases unmatched to any gene: 7. The CDR3 runs to 16 residues. The CDR3 reads CASSLGLAVGTDTQYF. DNA of the CDR3: TGTGCCAGCAGCCTGGGACTAGCGGTGGGGACAGATACGCAGTATTTT.

This chain joins TRBV3-1 and TRBJ1-1, with D unresolved. This CDR3 has 12 residues. Germline values: CDR1 LGHDT, CDR2 YNNKEL (reference sequence). Trimming stripped 8 bases from V and 4 bases from J, with 11 bases between. CDR3 amino acids: CASSRAGTEAFF. The CDR3 bases are TGTGCCAGCTCGCGGGCCGGCACTGAAGCTTTCTTT.

The V call is TRBV7-3, the J call TRBJ2-2; 8 bases line up with TRBD2. The germline CDR1 and CDR2 sequences are SGHTA and FQGTGA. With 4 bases clipped from V and 7 bases from J, the junction kept 5 bases outside the gene matches. CDR3 length: 14 amino acids. CDR3 sequence (DNA): TGTGCCAGCAGCTCGGGACTAGTTGACGGGGAGCTGTTTTTT. Amino acid sequence: CASSSGLVDGELFF.

This clonotype was seen only once. CDR3 sequence reads: CASSLYSREDTGELFF. The CDR3 region has the DNA TGCGCCAGCAGCTTGTATTCGCGGGAGGACACCGGGGAGCTGTTTTTT. The chain combines TRBV5-1 with TRBJ2-2; 8 bases align to TRBD2. Per germline, CDR1 SGHRS and CDR2 YFSETQ. The length of the CDR3 is 16 residues. Unmatched junction bases numbered 5, after V lost 1 base and J lost 3 bases.